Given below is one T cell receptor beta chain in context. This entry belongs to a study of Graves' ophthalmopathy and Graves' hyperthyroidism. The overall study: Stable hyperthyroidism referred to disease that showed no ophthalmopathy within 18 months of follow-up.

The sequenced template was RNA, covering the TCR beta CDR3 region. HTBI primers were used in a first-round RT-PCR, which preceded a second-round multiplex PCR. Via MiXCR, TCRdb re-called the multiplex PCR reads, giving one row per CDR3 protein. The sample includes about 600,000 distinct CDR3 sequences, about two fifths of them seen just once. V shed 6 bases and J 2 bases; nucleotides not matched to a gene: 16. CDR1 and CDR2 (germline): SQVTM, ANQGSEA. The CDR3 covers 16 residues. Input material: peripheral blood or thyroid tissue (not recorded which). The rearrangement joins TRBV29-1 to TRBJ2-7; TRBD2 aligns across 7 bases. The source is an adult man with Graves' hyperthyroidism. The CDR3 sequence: CSVGGGRAAPTYEQYF. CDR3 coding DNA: TGCAGCGTGGGGGGAGGGAGGGCCGCTCCTACCTACGAGCAGTACTTC.